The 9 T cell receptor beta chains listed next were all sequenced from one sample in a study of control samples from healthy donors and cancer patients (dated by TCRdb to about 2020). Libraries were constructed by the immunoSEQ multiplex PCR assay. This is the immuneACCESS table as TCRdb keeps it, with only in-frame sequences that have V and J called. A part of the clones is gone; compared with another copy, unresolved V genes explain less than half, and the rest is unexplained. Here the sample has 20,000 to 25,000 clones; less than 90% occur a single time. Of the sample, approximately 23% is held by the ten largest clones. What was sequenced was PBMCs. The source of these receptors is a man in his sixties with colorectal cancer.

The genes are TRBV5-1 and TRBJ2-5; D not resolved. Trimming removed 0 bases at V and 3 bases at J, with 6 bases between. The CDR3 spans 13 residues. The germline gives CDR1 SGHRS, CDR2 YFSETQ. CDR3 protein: CASSLVPEETQYF. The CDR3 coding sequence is TGCGCCAGCAGCTTGGTGCCAGAAGAGACCCAGTACTTC.

The CDR3 DNA follows: TGTGCCTGGAACCACTATGGCTACACCTTC. This translates into CAWNHYGYTF. This chain connects TRBV30 to TRBJ1-2; D unclear. V gave up 4 bases and J gave up 3 bases, with 3 bases separating them. The germline V gene has CDR1 GTSNPN and CDR2 SVGIG (reference sequence). This CDR3 contains 10 residues.

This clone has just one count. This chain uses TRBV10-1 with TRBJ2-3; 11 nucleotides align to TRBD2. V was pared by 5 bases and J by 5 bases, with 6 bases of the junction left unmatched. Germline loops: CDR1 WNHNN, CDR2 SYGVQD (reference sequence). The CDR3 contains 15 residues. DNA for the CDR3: TGCGCCAGCAGTCGTAGCGGGGGGGCCCGAGATACGCAGTATTTT. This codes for CASSRSGGARDTQYF.

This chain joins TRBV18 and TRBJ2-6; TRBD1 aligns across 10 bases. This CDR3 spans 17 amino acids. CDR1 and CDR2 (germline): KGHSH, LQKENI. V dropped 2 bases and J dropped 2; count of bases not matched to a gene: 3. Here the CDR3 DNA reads TGTGCCAGCTCACCAGGGACAGGGGCGACTGGGGCCAACGTCCTGACTTTC. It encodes CASSPGTGATGANVLTF.

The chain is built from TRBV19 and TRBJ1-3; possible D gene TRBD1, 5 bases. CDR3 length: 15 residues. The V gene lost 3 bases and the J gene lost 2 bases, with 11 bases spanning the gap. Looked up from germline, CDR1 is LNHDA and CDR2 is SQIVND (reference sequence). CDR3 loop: CASSITAGTGNTIYF. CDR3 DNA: TGTGCCAGTAGTATCACGGCAGGGACTGGAAACACCATATATTTT.

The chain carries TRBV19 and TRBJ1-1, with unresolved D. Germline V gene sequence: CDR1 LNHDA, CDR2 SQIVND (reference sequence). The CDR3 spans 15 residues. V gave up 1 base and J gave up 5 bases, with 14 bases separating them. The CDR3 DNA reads TGTGCCAGTAGTATAGCAACCCCTAAGAAGACTGAAGCTTTCTTT. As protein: CASSIATPKKTEAFF.

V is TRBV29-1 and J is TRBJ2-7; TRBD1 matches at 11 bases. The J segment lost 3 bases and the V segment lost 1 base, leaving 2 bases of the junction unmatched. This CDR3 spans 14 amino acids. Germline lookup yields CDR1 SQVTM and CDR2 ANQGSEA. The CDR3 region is CSVEGGTGGYEQYF. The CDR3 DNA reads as TGCAGCGTTGAAGGCGGGACAGGGGGCTACGAGCAGTACTTC.

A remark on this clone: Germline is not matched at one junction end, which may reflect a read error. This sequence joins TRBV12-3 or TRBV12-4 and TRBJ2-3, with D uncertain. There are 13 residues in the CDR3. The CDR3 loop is CASSLYVVDPQYF. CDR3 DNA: TGTGCCAGCAGTTTATATGTTGTAGATCCGCAGTATTTT.

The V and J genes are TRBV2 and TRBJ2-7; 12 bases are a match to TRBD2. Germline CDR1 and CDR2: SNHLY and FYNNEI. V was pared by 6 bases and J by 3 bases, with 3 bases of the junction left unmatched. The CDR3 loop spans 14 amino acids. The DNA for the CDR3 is TGTGCCAGCAGCTGGGGACTAGCGGGCTACGAGCAGTACGTC. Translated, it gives CASSWGLAGYEQYV.